The clone carrying this TCR beta chain was seen a single time. This sample stems from a study of cytomegalovirus exposure and HLA in healthy donors. This CDR3 has 13 amino acids. The V end lost 0 bases, the J end lost 5 bases, and 8 bases lay between the germline ends. Germline CDR1 is SGHRS and CDR2 is YFSETQ. The primer mix had 60 Vbeta and 13 Jbeta primers. Generated by immunoSEQ multiplex PCR, the TCRdb table keeps only in-frame clones and is missing some. The sample lists 150,000 to 200,000 clones, more than 70% occurring once. The specimen sequenced was PBMCs. V usage is TRBV5-1 and J usage is TRBJ2-5; D call uncertain. The clonotype originates from a male donor in good health and CMV-seronegative. The CDR3 coding sequence is TGCGCCAGCAGCTTGGAACCACGGGAGACCCAGTACTTC. Its protein is CASSLEPRETQYF.